Below are 5 T cell receptor beta chains sequenced from a single sample in a study of blood T cell repertoires in COVID-19. Profiling relied on immunoSEQ multiplex PCR, and the TCRdb table lists in-frame clones only, not all of them. The table records 150,000 to 200,000 clones, 60% to 80% of them present only once. Sequenced input: peripheral blood. The receptors here all came from a man in his fifties or sixties with active or convalescent COVID-19.

The chain is built from TRBV3-1 (or the pseudogene TRBV3-2) and TRBJ1-4, with TRBD1 matching over 7 bases. V trimming: 2 bases; J trimming: 3 bases; junction bases outside the gene matches: 12. This CDR3 is built from 18 residues. CDR1 and CDR2 from the germline V gene are LGHDT and YNNKEL (reference sequence). CDR3 bases: TGTGCCAGCAGCCAAAAAGACAGGGTCCTTCGGGCTAATGAAAAACTGTTTTTT. Protein product: CASSQKDRVLRANEKLFF.

This chain links TRBV2 with TRBJ2-2, with 8 nucleotides matching TRBD2. Germline V gene sequence: CDR1 SNHLY, CDR2 FYNNEI. This CDR3 is 15 amino acids long. J was trimmed by 4 bases and V by 6 bases; bases with no gene match: 7. The DNA for the CDR3 is TGTGCCAGCAGGATAAGCGGGAGCCTCACCGGGGAGCTGTTTTTT. Translating gives CASRISGSLTGELFF.

This chain connects TRBV18 to TRBJ2-3; 8 bases line up with TRBD2. With V trimmed by 4 bases and J by 4 bases, 1 base remained unmatched. Germline-derived CDR1 and CDR2 are KGHSH and LQKENI. CDR3 length: 13 amino acids. This chain's CDR3 is CASSRSGADTQYF. The CDR3 coding sequence is TGTGCCAGCTCACGTAGCGGGGCAGATACGCAGTATTTT.

The chain carries TRBV18 and TRBJ1-3; 10 bases are a match to TRBD1. V lost 4 bases and J lost 4; bases outside the gene matches: 10. CDR3 length equals 17 residues. Germline lookup yields CDR1 KGHSH and CDR2 LQKENI. CDR3 region: CASSQRQGALIGNTIYF. In nucleotides, the CDR3 is TGTGCCAGCTCACAGAGACAGGGGGCGTTAATCGGAAACACCATATATTTT.

The chain employs TRBV18 and TRBJ1-3, with 7 bases matching TRBD1. This CDR3 has 17 residues. Looked up from germline, CDR1 is KGHSH and CDR2 is LQKENI. J was trimmed by 0 bases and V by 1 base; bases with no gene match: 6. The CDR3 reads CASSPQTGAYSGNTIYF. The DNA of the CDR3 is TGTGCCAGCTCACCACAAACAGGGGCATACTCTGGAAACACCATATATTTT.